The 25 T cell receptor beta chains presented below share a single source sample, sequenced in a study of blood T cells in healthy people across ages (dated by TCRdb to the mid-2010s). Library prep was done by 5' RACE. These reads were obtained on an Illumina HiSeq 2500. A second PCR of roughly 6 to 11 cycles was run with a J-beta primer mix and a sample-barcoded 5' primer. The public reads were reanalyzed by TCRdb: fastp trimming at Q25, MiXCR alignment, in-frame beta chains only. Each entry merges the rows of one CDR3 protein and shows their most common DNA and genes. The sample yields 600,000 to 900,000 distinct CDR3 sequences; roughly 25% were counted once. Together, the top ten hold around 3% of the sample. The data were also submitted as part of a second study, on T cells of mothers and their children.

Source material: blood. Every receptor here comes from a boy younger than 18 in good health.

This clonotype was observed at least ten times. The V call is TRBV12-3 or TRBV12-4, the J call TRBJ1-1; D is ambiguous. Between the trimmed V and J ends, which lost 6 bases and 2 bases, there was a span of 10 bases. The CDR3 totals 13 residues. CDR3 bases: TGTGCCAGCAGCCCTCGGGGAAACACTGAAGCTTTCTTT. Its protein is CASSPRGNTEAFF.

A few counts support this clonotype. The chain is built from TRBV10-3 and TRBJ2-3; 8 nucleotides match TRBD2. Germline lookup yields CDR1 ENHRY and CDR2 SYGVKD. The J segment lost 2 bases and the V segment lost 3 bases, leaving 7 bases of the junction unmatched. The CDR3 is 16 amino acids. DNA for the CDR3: TGTGCCATCAGTGACCCCAGCGGGGGCACCACAGATACGCAGTATTTT. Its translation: CAISDPSGGTTDTQYF.

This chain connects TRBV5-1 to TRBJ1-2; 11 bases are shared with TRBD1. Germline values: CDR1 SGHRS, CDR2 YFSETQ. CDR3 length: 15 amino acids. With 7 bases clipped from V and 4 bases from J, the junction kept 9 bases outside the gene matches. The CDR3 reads CASAGQGVVSYGYTF. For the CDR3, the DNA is TGCGCCAGCGCGGGACAGGGGGTTGTGTCCTATGGCTACACCTTC.

CDR3: CASSLAGSELFF. The CDR3, as DNA: TGTGCCAGCAGCTTAGCAGGATCGGAGCTGTTTTTT. V and J are TRBV7-2 and TRBJ2-2, with D unresolved. The CDR3 is 12 residues long. CDR1 SGHTA and CDR2 FQGNSA come from the germline V gene. Trimming stripped 0 bases from V and 10 bases from J, with 6 bases between.

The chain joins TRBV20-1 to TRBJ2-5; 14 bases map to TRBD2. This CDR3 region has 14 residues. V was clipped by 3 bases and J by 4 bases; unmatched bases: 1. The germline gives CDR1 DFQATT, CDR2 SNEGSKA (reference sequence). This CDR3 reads CSARTSGGGETQYF. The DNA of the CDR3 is TGCAGTGCTAGGACTAGCGGGGGGGGAGAGACCCAGTACTTC.

The CDR3 nucleotides are TGTGCCAGCAGCGTAGCTTGGATTACCGGGGAGCTGTTTTTT. As protein: CASSVAWITGELFF. The chain carries TRBV9 and TRBJ2-2; D is uncertain. Germline V lookup: CDR1 SGDLS, CDR2 YYNGEE. This CDR3 spans 14 amino acids. Trimming removed 0 bases from V and 5 bases from J, with 8 bases in between.

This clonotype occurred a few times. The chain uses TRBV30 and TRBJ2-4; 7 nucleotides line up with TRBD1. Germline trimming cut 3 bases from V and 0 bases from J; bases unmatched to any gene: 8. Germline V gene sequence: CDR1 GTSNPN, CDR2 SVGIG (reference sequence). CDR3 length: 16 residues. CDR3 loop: CAWRKDRLLAKNIQYF. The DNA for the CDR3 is TGTGCCTGGAGGAAGGACAGGTTACTAGCCAAAAACATTCAGTACTTC.

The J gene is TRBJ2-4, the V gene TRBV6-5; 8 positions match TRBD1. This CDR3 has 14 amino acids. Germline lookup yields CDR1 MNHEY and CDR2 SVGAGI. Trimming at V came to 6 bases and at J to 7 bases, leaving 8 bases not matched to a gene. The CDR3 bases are TGTGCCAGCAGACCCGGACAGGGCCGGAACATTCAGTACTTC. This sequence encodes CASRPGQGRNIQYF.

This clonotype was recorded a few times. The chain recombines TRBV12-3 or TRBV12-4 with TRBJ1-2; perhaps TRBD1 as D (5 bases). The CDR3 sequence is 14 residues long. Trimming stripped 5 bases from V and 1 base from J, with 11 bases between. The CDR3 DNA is TGTGCCAGCAGTAGCAGGGTTATTAACTATGGCTACACCTTC. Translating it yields CASSSRVINYGYTF.

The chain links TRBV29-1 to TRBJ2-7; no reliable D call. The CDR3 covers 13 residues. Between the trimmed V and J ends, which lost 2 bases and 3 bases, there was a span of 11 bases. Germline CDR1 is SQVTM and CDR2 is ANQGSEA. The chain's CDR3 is CSVEYSIDYEQYF. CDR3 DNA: TGCAGCGTTGAATACTCCATCGACTACGAGCAGTACTTC.

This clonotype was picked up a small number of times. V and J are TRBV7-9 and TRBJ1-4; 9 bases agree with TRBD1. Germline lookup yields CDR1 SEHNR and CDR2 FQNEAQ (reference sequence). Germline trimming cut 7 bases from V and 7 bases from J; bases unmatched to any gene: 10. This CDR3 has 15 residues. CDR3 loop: CASTLTGTGPEKLFF. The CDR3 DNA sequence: TGTGCCAGCACCCTTACAGGGACAGGGCCTGAAAAACTGTTTTTT.

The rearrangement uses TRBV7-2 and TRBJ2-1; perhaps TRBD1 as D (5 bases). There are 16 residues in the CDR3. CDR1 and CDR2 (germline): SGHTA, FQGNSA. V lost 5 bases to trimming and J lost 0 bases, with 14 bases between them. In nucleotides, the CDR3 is TGTGCCAGCAGCCTAGGTACAGGACCCTCCTACAATGAGCAGTTCTTC. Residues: CASSLGTGPSYNEQFF.

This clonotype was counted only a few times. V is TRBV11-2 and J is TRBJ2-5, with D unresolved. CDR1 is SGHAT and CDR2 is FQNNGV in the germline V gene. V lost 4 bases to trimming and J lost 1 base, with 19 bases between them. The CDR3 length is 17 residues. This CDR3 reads CASSSVENGLSQETQYF. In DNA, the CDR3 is TGTGCCAGCAGCTCGGTCGAAAATGGCCTCTCCCAAGAGACCCAGTACTTC.

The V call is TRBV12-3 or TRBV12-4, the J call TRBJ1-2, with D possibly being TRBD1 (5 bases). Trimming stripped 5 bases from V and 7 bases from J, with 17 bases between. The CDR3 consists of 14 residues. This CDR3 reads CASSSQGNIIGYTF. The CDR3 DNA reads TGTGCCAGCAGTAGTCAGGGCAACATCATTGGCTACACCTTC.

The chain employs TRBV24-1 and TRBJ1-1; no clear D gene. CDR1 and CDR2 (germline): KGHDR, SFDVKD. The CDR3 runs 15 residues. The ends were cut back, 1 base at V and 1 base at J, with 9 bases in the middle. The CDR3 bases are TGTGCCACCAGTGATTTCAAGTTAAAGAACACTGAAGCTTTCTTT. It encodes CATSDFKLKNTEAFF.

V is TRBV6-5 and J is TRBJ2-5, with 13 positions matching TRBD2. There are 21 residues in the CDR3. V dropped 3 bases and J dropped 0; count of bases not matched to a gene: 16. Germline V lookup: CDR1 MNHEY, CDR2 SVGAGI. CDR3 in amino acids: CASSYPRLAGGRYLDQETQYF. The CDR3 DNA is TGTGCCAGCAGTTATCCGAGACTAGCGGGGGGCCGATATCTAGACCAAGAGACCCAGTACTTC.

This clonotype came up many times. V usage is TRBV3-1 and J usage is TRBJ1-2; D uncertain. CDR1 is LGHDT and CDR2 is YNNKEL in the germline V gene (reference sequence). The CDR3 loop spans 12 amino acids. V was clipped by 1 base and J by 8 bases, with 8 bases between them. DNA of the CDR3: TGTGCCAGCAGCCAAGGACCGGGCGGCTACACCTTC. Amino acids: CASSQGPGGYTF.

The CDR3 region has the DNA TGTGCCAGCAGCTCCTCGGGGGAGGGAGAGACCCAGTACTTC. Protein: CASSSSGEGETQYF. The V gene is TRBV3-1, the J gene TRBJ2-5; 7 positions agree with TRBD2. The CDR3 totals 14 residues. The V segment lost 5 bases and the J segment 4 bases; nucleotides outside the gene matches: 7. The germline V gene encodes CDR1 LGHDT and CDR2 YNNKEL (reference sequence).

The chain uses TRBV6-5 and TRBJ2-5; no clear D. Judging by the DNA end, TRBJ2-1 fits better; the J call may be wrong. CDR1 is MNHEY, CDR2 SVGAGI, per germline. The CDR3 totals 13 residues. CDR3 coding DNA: TGTGCCAGCAGTTACTCGCTTCGGAATGAGCAGTTCTTC. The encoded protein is CASSYSLRNEQFF.

The CDR3 region has the DNA TGCGCCAGCAGCTTGGGACTAGCTCTTCAAGAGACCCAGTACTTC. The encoded protein is CASSLGLALQETQYF. The chain employs TRBV5-1 and TRBJ2-5; 7 bases match TRBD2. V was pared by 0 bases and J by 2 bases, with 4 bases of the junction left unmatched. The CDR3 runs to 15 residues. Germline lookup yields CDR1 SGHRS and CDR2 YFSETQ.

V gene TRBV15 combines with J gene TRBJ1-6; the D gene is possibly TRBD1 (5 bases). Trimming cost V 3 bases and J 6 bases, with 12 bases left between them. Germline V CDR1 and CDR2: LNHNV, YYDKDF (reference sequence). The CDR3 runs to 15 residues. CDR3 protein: CATSRTGRANSPLHF. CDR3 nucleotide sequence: TGTGCCACCAGCAGGACTGGCAGGGCTAATTCACCCCTCCACTTT.

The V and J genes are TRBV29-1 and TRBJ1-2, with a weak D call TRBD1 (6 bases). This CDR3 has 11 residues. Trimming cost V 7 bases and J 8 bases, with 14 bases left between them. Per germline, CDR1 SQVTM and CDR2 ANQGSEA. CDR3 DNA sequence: TGCAGCGAAGACAAGGGGGGCGGCTACACCTTC. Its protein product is CSEDKGGGYTF.

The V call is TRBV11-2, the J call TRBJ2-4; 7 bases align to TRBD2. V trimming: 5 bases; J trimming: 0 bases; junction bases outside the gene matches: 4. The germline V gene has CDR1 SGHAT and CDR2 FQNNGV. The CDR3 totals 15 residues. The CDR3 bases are TGTGCCAGCAGCAGGACTAGATTAGCCAAAAACATTCAGTACTTC. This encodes CASSRTRLAKNIQYF.

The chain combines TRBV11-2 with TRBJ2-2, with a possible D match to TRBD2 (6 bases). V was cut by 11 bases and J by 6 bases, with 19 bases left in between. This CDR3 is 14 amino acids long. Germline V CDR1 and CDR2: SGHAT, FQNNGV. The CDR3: CAGGTGSHPGELFF. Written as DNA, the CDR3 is TGTGCCGGAGGGACCGGGAGTCACCCCGGGGAGCTGTTTTTT.

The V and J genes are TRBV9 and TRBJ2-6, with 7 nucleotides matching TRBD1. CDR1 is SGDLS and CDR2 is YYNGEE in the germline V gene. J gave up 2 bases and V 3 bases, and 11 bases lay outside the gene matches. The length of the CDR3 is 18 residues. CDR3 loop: CASSAQTGLGAGANVLTF. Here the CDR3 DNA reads TGTGCCAGCAGCGCTCAGACAGGGCTAGGAGCTGGGGCCAACGTCCTGACTTTC. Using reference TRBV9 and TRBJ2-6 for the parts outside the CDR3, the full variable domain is DSGVTQTPKHLITATGQRVTLRCSPRSGDLSVYWYQQSLDQGLQFLIQYYNGEERAKGNILERFSAQQFPDLHSELNLSSLELGDSALYFCASSAQTGLGAGANVLTFGAGSRLTVL.